These 9 T cell receptor beta chains were sequenced from one sample in a study of T-cell reconstitution after alpha-beta-depleted transplantation in children. This sample's TCRbeta library carried unique molecular identifier barcodes. TCRdb re-called the PCR reads with MiXCR, one entry per CDR3 protein. This sample carries 450,000 to 500,000 distinct CDR3 sequences, under 15% of them seen once, and the ten largest clones take more than 5.5%. The source material was PBMCs from the stem cell graft donor, sampled from the stem cell graft. The receptors shown here come from a human donor who donated a stem cell graft to a child with combined immunodeficiency.

The sample holds a few counts of this clonotype. The chain employs TRBV6-2 or TRBV6-3 and TRBJ2-5; 12 bases match TRBD2. Trimming removed 5 bases from V and 9 bases from J; junction bases left unmatched: 13. This CDR3 has 16 residues. Germline assignment: CDR1 MNHEY and CDR2 SVGEGT. The CDR3 DNA reads TGTGCCAGCAGTCCCCTAGCGGGAGGGGAGGAGATGGCCCAGTACTTC. This translates into CASSPLAGGEEMAQYF.

This clonotype was seen ten or more times. The V and J genes are TRBV27 and TRBJ2-3; D gene ambiguous. The CDR3 runs 13 residues. Per germline, CDR1 MNHEY and CDR2 SMNVEV (reference sequence). Trimming took 3 bases from V and 4 from J, leaving 8 bases between them. CDR3 protein: CASSFGLSDTQYF. For the CDR3, the DNA is TGTGCCAGCAGTTTTGGGTTATCAGATACGCAGTATTTT.

This chain joins TRBV4-2 and TRBJ1-5; TRBD1 matches 7 bases. The CDR3 has 15 amino acids. J lost 2 bases, V lost 3 bases, and 4 bases had no gene match. Germline V gene data show CDR1 as LGHNA and CDR2 as YNFKEQ. CDR3 loop: CASSQETGGNQPQHF. In DNA form, the CDR3 reads TGTGCCAGCAGCCAGGAAACAGGGGGCAATCAGCCCCAGCATTTT.

The chain carries TRBV11-3 and TRBJ2-7, with D unclear. The CDR3 consists of 14 residues. Germline lookup yields CDR1 SGHNT and CDR2 YENEEA. V lost 5 bases and J lost 2, with 13 bases in between. The CDR3 reads CASSTRQDPYEQYF. The CDR3 nucleotides are TGTGCCAGCAGCACCCGACAAGACCCCTACGAGCAGTACTTC.

CDR3 bases: TGTGCCAGCAGTTACATATATGGCAATGAGCAGTTCTTC. Translation: CASSYIYGNEQFF. The chain recombines TRBV6-2 or TRBV6-3 with TRBJ2-1, with D unresolved. The CDR3 runs 13 residues. CDR1 is MNHEY, CDR2 SVGEGT, per germline. Trimming removed 2 bases at V and 6 bases at J, with 8 bases between.

This clonotype was counted ten times or more. V and J are TRBV12-3 or TRBV12-4 and TRBJ2-1, with TRBD1 matching 7 bases. The CDR3 loop spans 15 amino acids. Trimming took 8 bases from V and 0 from J; bases not matched to a gene: 7. In nucleotides, the CDR3 is TGTGCCAGCTTTCCGGGACAGAGCTCCTACAATGAGCAGTTCTTC. This encodes CASFPGQSSYNEQFF.

The gene calls are TRBV12-3 or TRBV12-4 and TRBJ2-5, with TRBD1 matching 7 bases. CDR3 size: 15 residues. The junction had 12 bases not matched to a gene; V was cut back by 6 bases and J by 5 bases. The CDR3 protein is CASSPDGTASETQYF. Written as DNA, the CDR3 is TGTGCCAGCAGCCCAGATGGGACAGCGAGCGAGACCCAGTACTTC.

The rearrangement joins TRBV6-5 to TRBJ1-2, with 8 nucleotides matching TRBD1. The CDR3 extends over 15 amino acids. Germline CDR1 and CDR2: MNHEY and SVGAGI. Trimming cost V 2 bases and J 7 bases; bases outside gene matches: 9. The CDR3 spells CASSYPGQGMSGYTF. DNA for the CDR3: TGTGCCAGCAGTTACCCCGGACAGGGTATGTCTGGCTACACCTTC.

This sequence joins TRBV29-1 and TRBJ2-7; D tentatively reads TRBD1 or TRBD2 (6 bases each). Trimming removed 4 bases at V and 3 bases at J, with 13 bases between. CDR1 is SQVTM, CDR2 ANQGSEA, per germline. The CDR3 length is 13 residues. The CDR3 DNA follows: TGCAGCGTTGCGGGGGCGGGGAACTACGAGCAGTACTTC. Residues: CSVAGAGNYEQYF.